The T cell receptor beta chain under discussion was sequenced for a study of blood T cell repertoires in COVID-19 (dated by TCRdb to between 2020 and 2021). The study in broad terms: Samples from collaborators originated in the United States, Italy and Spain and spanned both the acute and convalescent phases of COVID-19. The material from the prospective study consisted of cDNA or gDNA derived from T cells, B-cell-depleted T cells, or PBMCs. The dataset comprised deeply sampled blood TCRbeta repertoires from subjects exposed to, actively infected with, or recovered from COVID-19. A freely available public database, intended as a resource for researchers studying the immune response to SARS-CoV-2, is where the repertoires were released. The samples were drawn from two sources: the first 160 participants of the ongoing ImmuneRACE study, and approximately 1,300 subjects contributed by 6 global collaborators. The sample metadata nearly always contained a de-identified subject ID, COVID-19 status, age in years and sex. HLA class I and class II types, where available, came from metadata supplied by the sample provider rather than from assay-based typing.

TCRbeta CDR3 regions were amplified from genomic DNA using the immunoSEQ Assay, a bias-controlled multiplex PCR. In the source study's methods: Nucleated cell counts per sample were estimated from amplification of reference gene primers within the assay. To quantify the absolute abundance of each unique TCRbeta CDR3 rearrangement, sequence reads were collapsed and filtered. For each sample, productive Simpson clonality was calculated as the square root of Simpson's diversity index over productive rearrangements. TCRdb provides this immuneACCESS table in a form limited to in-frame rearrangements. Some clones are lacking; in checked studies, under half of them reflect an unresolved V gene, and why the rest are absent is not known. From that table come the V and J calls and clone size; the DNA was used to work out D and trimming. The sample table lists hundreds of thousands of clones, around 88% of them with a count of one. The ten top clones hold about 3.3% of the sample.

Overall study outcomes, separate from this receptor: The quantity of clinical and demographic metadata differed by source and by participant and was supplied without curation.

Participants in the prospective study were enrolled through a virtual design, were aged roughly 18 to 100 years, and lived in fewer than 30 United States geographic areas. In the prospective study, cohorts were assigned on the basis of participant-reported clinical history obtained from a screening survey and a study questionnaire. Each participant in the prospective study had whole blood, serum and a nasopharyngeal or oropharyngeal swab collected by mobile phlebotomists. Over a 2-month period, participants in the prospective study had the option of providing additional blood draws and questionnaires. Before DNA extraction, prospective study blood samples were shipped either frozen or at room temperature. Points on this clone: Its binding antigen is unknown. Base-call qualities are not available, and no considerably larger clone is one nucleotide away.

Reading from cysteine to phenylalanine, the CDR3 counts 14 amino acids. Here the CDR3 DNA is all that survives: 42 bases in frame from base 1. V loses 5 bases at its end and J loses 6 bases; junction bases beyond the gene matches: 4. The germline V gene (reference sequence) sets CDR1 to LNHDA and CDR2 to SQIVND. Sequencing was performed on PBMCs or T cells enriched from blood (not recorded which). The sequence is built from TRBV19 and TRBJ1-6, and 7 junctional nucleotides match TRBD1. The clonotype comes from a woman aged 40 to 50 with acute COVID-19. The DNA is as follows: TGTGCCAGTAGTTTGACAGGGAGTAATTCACCCCTCCACTTT. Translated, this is CASSLTGSNSPLHF.